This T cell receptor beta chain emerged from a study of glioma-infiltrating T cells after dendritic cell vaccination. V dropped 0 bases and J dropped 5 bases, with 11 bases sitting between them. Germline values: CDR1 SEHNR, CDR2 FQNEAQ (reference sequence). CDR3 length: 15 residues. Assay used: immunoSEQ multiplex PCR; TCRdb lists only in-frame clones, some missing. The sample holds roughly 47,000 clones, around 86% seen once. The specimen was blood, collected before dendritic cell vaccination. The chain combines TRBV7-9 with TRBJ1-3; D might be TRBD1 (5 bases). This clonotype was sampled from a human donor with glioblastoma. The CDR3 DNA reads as TGTGCCAGCAGCTTAGCCGGGGGATTTCGAAACACCATATATTTT. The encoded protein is CASSLAGGFRNTIYF.